Each of the 6 T cell receptor beta chains below was sequenced from the same sample in a study of T cells in Graves' hyperthyroidism and ophthalmopathy. The source material, RNA transcripts, was used to amplify TCR beta CDR3 regions. Primed by the HTBI set, a first-round RT-PCR was run on the TCR CDR3. MiXCR, applied by TCRdb to the multiplex PCR reads, yields one record per CDR3 protein. This sample has hundreds of thousands of distinct CDR3 sequences, with roughly 46% found just once. The sample was peripheral blood or thyroid tissue (not recorded which). All receptors derive from an adult man with Graves' disease, either hyperthyroidism or ophthalmopathy (not recorded which).

This clonotype was counted many times. This chain joins TRBV5-1 and TRBJ1-6, with D unclear. The CDR3 has 15 amino acids. From germline, CDR1 is SGHRS and CDR2 YFSETQ. V was pared by 0 bases and J by 4 bases, with 8 bases between. This chain's CDR3 is CASSLDGSYNSPLHF. Here the CDR3 DNA reads TGCGCCAGCAGCTTGGATGGCAGTTATAATTCACCCCTCCACTTT.

This clonotype occurred many times. The DNA of the CDR3 is TGTGCCACCAGCAGGGATAGACAGGGGAGACACTCTGGAAACACCATATATTTT. This codes for CATSRDRQGRHSGNTIYF. V gene TRBV15 combines with J gene TRBJ1-3, with 8 positions matching TRBD1. Per the germline V gene, CDR1 is LNHNV and CDR2 is YYDKDF (reference sequence). V shed 3 bases, J shed 0 bases, and the junction held 10 bases outside the gene matches. The CDR3 is 18 residues long.

The V gene is TRBV10-3, the J gene TRBJ1-2; 9 bases match TRBD1. CDR1 is ENHRY and CDR2 is SYGVKD in the germline V gene. With 0 bases clipped from V and 8 bases from J, the junction kept 1 base outside the gene matches. This CDR3 comprises 13 residues. CDR3 in amino acids: CAISESGTGGYTF. CDR3 nucleotide sequence: TGTGCCATCAGTGAGTCGGGGACAGGGGGCTACACCTTC.

This clonotype turned up a few times. The J gene is TRBJ1-4, the V gene TRBV13, with D unclear. The CDR3 loop spans 14 amino acids. With 4 bases removed from V and 8 bases from J, the gap between germline ends came to 14 bases. Germline CDR1 is PRHDT and CDR2 is FYEKMQ (reference sequence). CDR3 sequence reads: CASSSTLGEEKLFF. CDR3 sequence (DNA): TGTGCCAGCAGCTCGACCCTCGGGGAGGAAAAACTGTTTTTT.

The chain combines TRBV9 with TRBJ2-7; 10 bases fit TRBD1. The CDR3 is 16 amino acids. The germline CDR1 and CDR2 sequences are SGDLS and YYNGEE. The V gene end was trimmed by 4 bases and the J gene end by 2 bases; junction bases not matched to a gene: 9. The CDR3 nucleotides read TGTGCCAGCAGCTTACAGCCGGGACAGGGGACCTACGAGCAGTACTTC. Residues: CASSLQPGQGTYEQYF.

This clonotype was observed at least ten times. This chain links TRBV2 with TRBJ1-4; 7 bases fit TRBD1. This CDR3 comprises 15 residues. With 6 bases clipped from V and 5 bases from J, the junction kept 9 bases outside the gene matches. The germline V gene encodes CDR1 SNHLY and CDR2 FYNNEI. CDR3: CASSAGTDKNEKLFF. CDR3 DNA: TGTGCCAGCAGCGCCGGGACAGACAAAAATGAAAAACTGTTTTTT.